A single sample gave rise to the 19 T cell receptor beta chains below, sequenced in a study of blood T cell repertoires in COVID-19. Profiling relied on immunoSEQ multiplex PCR, and the TCRdb table lists in-frame clones only, not all of them. The sample records 180,000 or so clones, roughly 83% being singletons. Material for sequencing was peripheral blood. These receptors were obtained from a woman aged 40 to 55 with COVID-19, enrolled during active disease.

This clone was detected once. V gene TRBV28 combines with J gene TRBJ1-1; 8 bases map to TRBD1. In germline, CDR1 is MDHEN, CDR2 SYDVKM. V trimming: 7 bases; J trimming: 7 bases; junction bases outside the gene matches: 8. The CDR3 has 13 residues. The CDR3, as DNA: TGTGCCAGCAACGCAGGGGGCTTCGGTGAAGCTTTCTTT. It codes for CASNAGGFGEAFF. Supplemented by reference TRBV28 and TRBJ1-1, the full variable domain reads DVKVTQSSRYLVKRTGEKVFLECVQDMDHENMFWYRQDPGLGLRLIYFSYDVKMKEKGDIPEGYSVSREKKERFSLILESASTNQTSMYLCASNAGGFGEAFFGQGTRLTVV.

This clone was picked up a small number of times. This sequence joins TRBV29-1 and TRBJ2-6, with a weak D call TRBD1 (5 bases). This CDR3 region has 16 residues. CDR1 SQVTM and CDR2 ANQGSEA come from the germline V gene. Trimming removed 4 bases at V and 2 bases at J, with 15 bases between. CDR3 nucleotides: TGCAGCGTTGTGGGGAATCAGGGCCCTGGGGCCAACGTCCTGACTTTC. Protein sequence: CSVVGNQGPGANVLTF.

This clone appeared a few times. This sequence joins TRBV5-6 and TRBJ1-6, with D uncertain. The CDR3 length is 15 residues. Germline loops: CDR1 SGHDT, CDR2 YYEEEE. The ends were cut back, 4 bases at V and 0 bases at J, with 8 bases in the middle. CDR3 loop: CASSEESSYNSPLHF. The CDR3 nucleotides are TGTGCCAGCAGCGAGGAGAGCTCCTATAATTCACCCCTCCACTTT.

The chain employs TRBV27 and TRBJ2-5, with TRBD1 identical over 10 bases. Germline lookup yields CDR1 MNHEY and CDR2 SMNVEV (reference sequence). Trimming took 6 bases from V and 4 from J; bases not matched to a gene: 2. The CDR3 is made up of 13 amino acids. CDR3 sequence reads: CASRDRGVETQYF. DNA for the CDR3: TGTGCCAGCAGGGACAGGGGGGTAGAGACCCAGTACTTC.

The J gene is TRBJ2-2, the V gene TRBV5-1, with D perhaps TRBD1 (5 bases). Trimming removed 1 base at V and 5 bases at J, with 9 bases between. The length of the CDR3 is 14 residues. From germline, CDR1 is SGHRS and CDR2 YFSETQ. In DNA form, the CDR3 reads TGCGCCAGCAGCTTGATGACAGCAACCGGGGAGCTGTTTTTT. It translates to CASSLMTATGELFF.

V and J are TRBV7-2 and TRBJ1-1, with 10 bases aligning to TRBD1. CDR1 and CDR2 from the germline V gene are SGHTA and FQGNSA. CDR3 size: 13 residues. J was trimmed by 6 bases and V by 6 bases; bases with no gene match: 4. CDR3 protein: CASRYGQGAEAFF. CDR3 coding DNA: TGTGCCAGCAGGTACGGACAGGGGGCTGAAGCTTTCTTT. Looking up the rest from reference TRBV7-2 and TRBJ1-1 gives the full variable domain: GAGVSQSPSNKVTEKGKDVELRCDPISGHTALYWYRQSLGQGLEFLIYFQGNSAPDKSGLPSDRFSAERTGGSVSTLTIQRTQQEDSAVYLCASRYGQGAEAFFGQGTRLTVV.

V and J are TRBV19 and TRBJ1-5, with D hard to call. Trimming removed 6 bases at V and 1 base at J, with 13 bases between. Germline V CDR1 and CDR2: LNHDA, SQIVND (reference sequence). CDR3 length equals 15 residues. The CDR3 is CASRPDWRSNQPQHF. The DNA for the CDR3 is TGTGCCAGTAGACCTGATTGGAGGAGCAATCAGCCCCAGCATTTT.

The chain recombines TRBV5-6 with TRBJ1-2; 7 nucleotides align to TRBD1. V was pared by 4 bases and J by 8 bases, with 5 bases of the junction left unmatched. Germline CDR1 is SGHDT and CDR2 is YYEEEE. CDR3 length equals 12 residues. The CDR3 DNA reads TGTGCCAGCAGCGACAGGGCTCCCGGCTACACCTTC. Protein: CASSDRAPGYTF.

The rearrangement links TRBV9 to TRBJ1-5; a weak D match, TRBD1 (6 bases). Trimming removed 3 bases at V and 4 bases at J, with 11 bases between. Germline V gene sequence: CDR1 SGDLS, CDR2 YYNGEE. This CDR3 region has 14 residues. This chain's CDR3 is CASSGDRSNQPQHF. The CDR3 DNA reads as TGTGCCAGCAGCGGCGACAGGTCTAATCAGCCCCAGCATTTT.

There are a few counts of this clone. CDR3 region: CASSLVGQLTDTQYF. The CDR3 nucleotides read TGCGCCAGCAGCTTGGTCGGACAGCTCACAGATACGCAGTATTTT. The rearrangement links TRBV5-1 to TRBJ2-3, with TRBD1 as a possible D gene (6 bases). This CDR3 has 15 residues. Germline CDR1 and CDR2: SGHRS and YFSETQ. V lost 0 bases, J lost 2 bases, and 10 bases lay in between.

This chain uses TRBV5-1 with TRBJ2-7; no reliable D call. The CDR3 length is 14 residues. Germline CDR1 is SGHRS and CDR2 is YFSETQ. Trimming removed 3 bases from V and 2 bases from J, with 12 bases in between. The CDR3: CASSSSAVTYEQYF. The CDR3 coding sequence is TGCGCCAGCAGCTCTTCGGCGGTTACCTACGAGCAGTACTTC.

This rearrangement joins TRBV19 to TRBJ2-3, with TRBD2 matching 11 bases. The CDR3 contains 16 residues. V lost 6 bases to trimming and J lost 0 bases; unmatched junction nucleotides: 5. CDR1 and CDR2 (germline): LNHDA, SQIVND (reference sequence). CDR3 protein: CASSPLAGGSTDTQYF. In nucleotides, the CDR3 is TGTGCCAGTAGCCCCCTAGCGGGAGGTAGCACAGATACGCAGTATTTT.

The CDR3 is CASSRFGEGGYTF. The CDR3 nucleotides read TGTGCCAGCAGCCGCTTCGGGGAGGGAGGCTACACCTTC. This chain links TRBV9 with TRBJ1-2; D ambiguous. Germline CDR1 reads SGDLS; CDR2 reads YYNGEE. The CDR3 spans 13 residues. V was shortened by 4 bases and J by 8 bases, with 15 bases between the two germline ends.

The chain has TRBV5-1 and TRBJ1-2, with TRBD1 matching over 9 bases. V lost 4 bases to trimming and J lost 4 bases; unmatched junction nucleotides: 5. The CDR3 has 14 amino acids. Germline CDR1 and CDR2: SGHRS and YFSETQ. The CDR3 reads CASSAGQGTYGYTF. The CDR3 DNA follows: TGCGCCAGCAGCGCCGGACAGGGGACCTATGGCTACACCTTC.

This chain joins TRBV18 and TRBJ2-1; D gene ambiguous. The V gene's germline CDR1 is KGHSH and CDR2 LQKENI. This CDR3 has 14 amino acids. V was cut by 1 base and J by 3 bases, with 7 bases left in between. CDR3 loop: CASSPQTGYNEQFF. In nucleotides, the CDR3 is TGTGCCAGCTCACCACAGACTGGCTACAATGAGCAGTTCTTC.

A few counts support this clone. This sequence joins TRBV6-5 and TRBJ1-5, with TRBD1 matching 8 bases. CDR1 is MNHEY and CDR2 is SVGAGI in the germline V gene. V was pared by 6 bases and J by 4 bases, with 8 bases of the junction left unmatched. The CDR3 length is 15 residues. The CDR3 coding sequence is TGTGCCAGCAGGGGGGGGACAGGATCGAATCAGCCCCAGCATTTT. Amino acid sequence: CASRGGTGSNQPQHF.

The rearrangement uses TRBV5-5 and TRBJ2-7; a possible D gene is TRBD2 (5 bases). The CDR3 runs 15 residues. The V end lost 2 bases, the J end lost 4 bases, and 16 bases lay between the germline ends. CDR1 is SGHKS and CDR2 is YYEKEE in the germline V gene (reference sequence). CDR3 bases: TGTGCCAGCAGCTTTCAGGAGGTCCCAGCTTACGAGCAGTACTTC. This gives the protein CASSFQEVPAYEQYF.

The chain employs TRBV6-6 and TRBJ2-2, with 11 positions matching TRBD2. V was clipped by 6 bases and J by 1 base; unmatched bases: 19. The CDR3 covers 21 residues. CDR1 is MNHNY, CDR2 SVGAGI, per germline (reference sequence). This chain's CDR3 is CASSYTLAGGPILMNTGELFF. The CDR3 coding sequence is TGTGCCAGCAGCTATACCCTAGCGGGGGGACCCATTCTCATGAACACCGGGGAGCTGTTTTTT.

This clone was seen more than once but under ten times. The V and J genes are TRBV3-1 (or the pseudogene TRBV3-2) and TRBJ2-1, with 11 bases aligning to TRBD2. V was pared by 2 bases and J by 14 bases, with 8 bases of the junction left unmatched. Germline V gives CDR1 LGHDT, CDR2 YNNKEL (reference sequence). This CDR3 contains 14 residues. CDR3 region: CASSQLAGGRWEFF. The CDR3 DNA sequence: TGTGCCAGCAGCCAACTAGCGGGGGGCAGATGGGAGTTCTTC.